This record concerns one TCR beta chain sequence. This CDR3 spans 15 amino acids. V lost 0 bases to trimming and J lost 4 bases; unmatched junction nucleotides: 3. Per the germline V gene, CDR1 is DFQATT and CDR2 is SNEGSKA (reference sequence). This sample was included in a study of identical twins. MiXCR was run by TCRdb on the 5' RACE reads, yielding one entry per CDR3 protein. The sample records roughly 490,000 distinct CDR3 sequences, 13% to 15% being singletons. This same sample was also part of a study on yellow fever vaccine responses in identical twins.

The sequenced sample was CD4+ T cells sorted from blood. The chain combines TRBV20-1 with TRBJ2-1; 10 bases are shared with TRBD2. This TCR came from a woman aged 18-29 years in good health. In DNA, the CDR3 is TGCAGTGCTAGAGACCTAGCGGGAGTTTACAATGAGCAGTTCTTC. Translation: CSARDLAGVYNEQFF.